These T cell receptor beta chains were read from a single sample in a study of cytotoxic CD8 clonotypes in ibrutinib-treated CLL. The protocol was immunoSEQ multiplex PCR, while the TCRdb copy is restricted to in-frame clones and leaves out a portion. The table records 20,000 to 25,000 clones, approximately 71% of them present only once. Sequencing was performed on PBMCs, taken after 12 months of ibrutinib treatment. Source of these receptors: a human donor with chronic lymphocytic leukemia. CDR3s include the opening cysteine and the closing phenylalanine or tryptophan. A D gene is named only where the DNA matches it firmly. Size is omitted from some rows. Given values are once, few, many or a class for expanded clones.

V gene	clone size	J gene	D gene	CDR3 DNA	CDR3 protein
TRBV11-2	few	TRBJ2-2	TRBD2	TGTGCCAGCAGCTCAATAGCGGGGGGGCCAAGCGGGGAGCTGTTTTTT	CASSSIAGGPSGELFF
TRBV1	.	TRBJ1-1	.	TGCACCAGCAGCCATCGAGGCAACACTGAAGCTTTCTTT	CTSSHRGNTEAFF
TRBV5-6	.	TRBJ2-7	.	TGTGCCAGCAGGATTAGGGGCGAAACCTACGAGCAGTACTTC	CASRIRGETYEQYF
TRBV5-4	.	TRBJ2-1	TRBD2	TGTGCCAGCAGCTTCAATCTAGCGGGGGGGCCCAATGAGCAGTTCTTC	CASSFNLAGGPNEQFF
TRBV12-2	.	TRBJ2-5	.	TGTGCAAGTCACCCGACCGGGACAGGGGTTCAAGAGACCCAGTACTTC	CASHPTGTGVQETQYF
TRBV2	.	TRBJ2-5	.	TGTGCCAGCAGTATTAGGAACCGGCCAGGGCAATGGGAGACCCAGTACTTC	CASSIRNRPGQWETQYF
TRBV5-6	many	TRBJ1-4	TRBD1	TGTGCCAGCAGCGACAGGGTTGGCGAAAAACTGTTTTTT	CASSDRVGEKLFF
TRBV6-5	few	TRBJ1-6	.	TGTGCCAGCAGTTACCTAAGCTCCTATAATTCACCCCTCCACTTT	CASSYLSSYNSPLHF
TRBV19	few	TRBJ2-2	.	TGTGCCAGTAGTCTAGGGGGGCCTGCCGGGGAGCTGTTTTTT	CASSLGGPAGELFF
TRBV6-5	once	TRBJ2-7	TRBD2	TGTGCCAGCAGTTACACCGGGACTAGCTACGAGCAGTACTTC	CASSYTGTSYEQYF
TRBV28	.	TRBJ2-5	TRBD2	TGTGCCAGCAGTTTGGGGACTAGCGGGGGTGGAGGAGAGACCCAGTACTTC	CASSLGTSGGGGETQYF
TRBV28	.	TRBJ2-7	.	TGTGCCAGCACCTCCCCCGGGGGTTCCTACGAGCAGTACTTC	CASTSPGGSYEQYF
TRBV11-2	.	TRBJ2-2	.	TGTGCCAGCAGCTTAGATCTGAACACCGGGGAGCTGTTTTTT	CASSLDLNTGELFF
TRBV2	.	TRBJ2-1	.	TGTGCCAGCAGTGACGACAGGCTCGGTGAGCAGTTCTTC	CASSDDRLGEQFF
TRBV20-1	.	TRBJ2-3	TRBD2	TGCAGTGCCCCGGGGGTAGCGGGGCAGTATTTT	CSAPGVAGQYF
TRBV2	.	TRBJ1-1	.	TGTGCCAGCAGTTGGGGTCGGGGGGCTGAAGCTTTCTTT	CASSWGRGAEAFF
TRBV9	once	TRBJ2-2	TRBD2	TGTGCCAGCAGCCCCGTCAGCGGGGGGGCCACCGGGGAGCTGTTTTTT	CASSPVSGGATGELFF
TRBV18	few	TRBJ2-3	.	TGTGCCAGCTCACCGACCACGTATGGAGATACGCAGTATTTT	CASSPTTYGDTQYF
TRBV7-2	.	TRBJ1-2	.	TGTGCCAGCAGCGGGCAGACTAACTATGGCTACACCTTC	CASSGQTNYGYTF
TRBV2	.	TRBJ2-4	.	TGTGCCAGCAGGCAGCAGAGAAACATTCAGTACTTC	CASRQQRNIQYF
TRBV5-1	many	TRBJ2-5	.	TGCGCCAGCAGCTTGGATGGTAGAGGAAGAGAGACCCAGTACTTC	CASSLDGRGRETQYF
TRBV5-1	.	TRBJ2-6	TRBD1	TGCGCCAGCAGCTTGACAGGGGCTGGGGCCAACGTCCTGACTTTC	CASSLTGAGANVLTF
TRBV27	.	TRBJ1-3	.	TGTGCCAGCAGTTTCTCCTCGACAGGAGGAAACACCATATATTTT	CASSFSSTGGNTIYF
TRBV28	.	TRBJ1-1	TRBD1	TGTGCCAGCAGTCTTTGGGACAGGGTGAGGAACACTGAAGCTTTCTTT	CASSLWDRVRNTEAFF
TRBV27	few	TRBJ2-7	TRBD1	TGTGCCAGCGGGGGACAGTCGAGCTCCTACGAGCAGTACTTC	CASGGQSSSYEQYF
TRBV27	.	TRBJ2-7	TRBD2	TGTGCCAGCAGTAGACTAGCGGGGGGCCCGGGCGAGCAGTACTTC	CASSRLAGGPGEQYF
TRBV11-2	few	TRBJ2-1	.	TGTGCCAGCAGCCCGGGGGCCTTAAATGAGCAGTTCTTC	CASSPGALNEQFF
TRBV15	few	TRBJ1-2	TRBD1	TGTGCCACCAGCAGCACACGAGACAGGGGGCGGGACTATGGCTACACCTTC	CATSSTRDRGRDYGYTF
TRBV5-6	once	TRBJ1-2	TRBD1	TGTGCCAGCAGCTTGACAGGGGGCTCAGGCTATGGCTACACCTTC	CASSLTGGSGYGYTF
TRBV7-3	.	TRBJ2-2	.	TGTGCCAGCAGCCTTCTTCAAGCGACGGCCGGGGAGCTGTTTTTT	CASSLLQATAGELFF
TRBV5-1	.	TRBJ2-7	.	TGCGCCAGCAGCTTGTCTCTTTCTACCAGCTCCTACGAGCAGTACTTC	CASSLSLSTSSYEQYF
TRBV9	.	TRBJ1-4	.	TGTGCCAGCAGCTCGATTGGGGTAGGCTGGGAAAAACTGTTTTTT	CASSSIGVGWEKLFF
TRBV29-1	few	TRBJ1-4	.	TGCAGCGTCAAGGGGACCTGGGATACAAAAGAAAAACTGTTTTTT	CSVKGTWDTKEKLFF
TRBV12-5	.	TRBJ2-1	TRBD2	TGTGCTAGTGGTCCAGGACTAGCGGATAACAATGAGCAGTTCTTC	CASGPGLADNNEQFF
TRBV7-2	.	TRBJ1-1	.	TGTGCCAGCAGCTTAGTCGCAGGGGAGAGCACTGAAGCTTTCTTT	CASSLVAGESTEAFF
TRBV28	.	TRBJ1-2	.	TGTGCCAGCAGTTTATTAGGCAGGTCTAACTATGGCTACACCTTC	CASSLLGRSNYGYTF
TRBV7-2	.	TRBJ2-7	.	TGTGCCAGCACAGAGGGGTTTATGAGCGAGCAGTACTTC	CASTEGFMSEQYF
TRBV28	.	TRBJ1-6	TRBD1	TGTGCCAGCGTGACAGGGACGGGCTCACCCCTCCACTTT	CASVTGTGSPLHF
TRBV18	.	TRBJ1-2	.	TGTGCCAGCTCACCGACCGGGGACTCCTATGGCTACACCTTC	CASSPTGDSYGYTF
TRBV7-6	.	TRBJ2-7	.	TGTGCCAGCAGCTTAGTGCTAGGAGGGGACTACGAGCAGTACTTC	CASSLVLGGDYEQYF
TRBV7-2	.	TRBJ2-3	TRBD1	TGTGCCAGCAGCTTCCGACAGGGAACAGATACGCAGTATTTT	CASSFRQGTDTQYF
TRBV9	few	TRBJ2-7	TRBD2	TGTGCCAGCAGCGAGCTAGCGGGGGGGAACGAGCAGTACTTC	CASSELAGGNEQYF
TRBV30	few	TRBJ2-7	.	TGTGCCTGGAGTAAGGCGACAATTACGGGGGAGCAGTACTTC	CAWSKATITGEQYF
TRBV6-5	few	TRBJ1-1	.	TGTGCCAGCAGTTACACAAAGGACAGGAACACTGAAGCTTTCTTT	CASSYTKDRNTEAFF
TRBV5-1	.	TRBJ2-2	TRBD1	TGCGCCAGCAGCTTGAGGGTTGGGACAGCGAACACCGGGGAGCTGTTTTTT	CASSLRVGTANTGELFF
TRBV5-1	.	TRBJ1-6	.	TGCGCCAGCAGCCCGGGGACAAGGCATAATTCACCCCTCCACTTT	CASSPGTRHNSPLHF
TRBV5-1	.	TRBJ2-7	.	TGCGCCAGCAGCTTGGATGCCAGGGGGGACGAGCAGTACTTC	CASSLDARGDEQYF
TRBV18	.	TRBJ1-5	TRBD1	TGTGCCAGCTCCTCACAGGGGGGCTTGAATCAGCCCCAGCATTTT	CASSSQGGLNQPQHF
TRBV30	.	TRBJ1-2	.	TGTGCCTGGAGCGGTTACACAGGGATATATGGCTACACCTTC	CAWSGYTGIYGYTF
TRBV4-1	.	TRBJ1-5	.	TGCGCCAGCAGCCAAGTACAGAATCAGCCCCAGCATTTT	CASSQVQNQPQHF
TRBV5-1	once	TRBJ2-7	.	TGCGCCAGCAGCCAACCTACAGGGAACTACGAGCAGTACTTC	CASSQPTGNYEQYF
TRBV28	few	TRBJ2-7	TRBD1	TGTGCCAGCAGCCGACAGGGGTGGCACGAGCAGTACTTC	CASSRQGWHEQYF
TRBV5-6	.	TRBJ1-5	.	TGTGCCAGCAGCTTGGCGGGTCAGCGCAATCAGCCCCAGCATTTT	CASSLAGQRNQPQHF
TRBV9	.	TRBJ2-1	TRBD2	TGTGCCAGCAGCGTAGATAGCGGGGAGAGGGGTGAGCAGTTCTTC	CASSVDSGERGEQFF
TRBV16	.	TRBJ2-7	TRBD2	TGTGCCAGCAGCTCCATGGGACTAGCGGGGGGACCCAGCTCCTACGAGCAGTACTTC	CASSSMGLAGGPSSYEQYF